The 24 T cell receptor beta chains below all came from one sample that was sequenced in a study of blood T cell repertoires in COVID-19. Produced via immunoSEQ multiplex PCR; TCRdb's table is partial and in-frame only. The sample records about 80,000 clones, 84% being singletons. Input material: peripheral blood. Every receptor here comes from a man over 45 with acute or convalescent COVID-19.

This rearrangement joins TRBV19 to TRBJ2-2, with D maybe TRBD1 (5 bases). The CDR3 extends over 13 amino acids. Trimming stripped 11 bases from V and 1 base from J, with 11 bases between. CDR1 is LNHDA, CDR2 SQIVND, per germline (reference sequence). CDR3: CAAQGQNTGELFF. In DNA form, the CDR3 reads TGTGCCGCCCAAGGACAGAACACCGGGGAGCTGTTTTTT.

The chain couples TRBV27 to TRBJ1-5; D remains unclear. The CDR3 loop spans 15 amino acids. The germline V gene encodes CDR1 MNHEY and CDR2 SMNVEV (reference sequence). V shed 5 bases and J shed 4 bases, with 15 bases lying between them. In nucleotides, the CDR3 is TGTGCCAGCAGTCCTCCGGGGAGTTGGAATCAGCCCCAGCATTTT. Its translation is CASSPPGSWNQPQHF.

Remarks on this clone: The same CDR3 also results from other DNA sequences found in this sample. The chain uses TRBV7-2 and TRBJ2-7; a possible D gene is TRBD1 (6 bases). Trimming left V 1 base short and J 3 bases short, with 10 bases between. Germline CDR1 and CDR2: SGHTA and FQGNSA. CDR3 length equals 14 residues. CDR3: CASSLGGGSYEQYF. The CDR3 bases are TGTGCCAGCAGCTTAGGAGGGGGAAGCTACGAGCAGTACTTC.

This chain joins TRBV6-5 and TRBJ1-2; the D gene is possibly TRBD1 (6 bases). CDR1 and CDR2 from the germline V gene are MNHEY and SVGAGI. The CDR3 totals 15 residues. V was trimmed by 7 bases and J by 7 bases, leaving 22 bases between them. As DNA, the CDR3 is TGTGCCAGCACCCTCATTGCGGGGGGCGCCGGTGGCTACACCTTC. Its translation is CASTLIAGGAGGYTF.

This clone was counted a single time. The gene calls are TRBV6-2 or TRBV6-3 and TRBJ2-1; D is possibly TRBD2 (6 bases). Trimming shortened V by 4 bases and J by 9 bases, and 10 bases separated the two germline ends. The germline CDR1 and CDR2 sequences are MNHEY and SVGEGT. This CDR3 contains 12 residues. CDR3 protein: CASSWDGSEQFF. CDR3 nucleotide sequence: TGTGCCAGCAGTTGGGACGGGAGTGAGCAGTTCTTC.

The chain joins TRBV5-1 to TRBJ2-1, with 12 nucleotides matching TRBD2. V trimming: 0 bases; J trimming: 10 bases; junction bases outside the gene matches: 8. Germline CDR1 SGHRS, CDR2 YFSETQ. This CDR3 has 16 residues. The CDR3 DNA reads TGCGCCAGCAGCTTGGGCCCTAGCGGGGGGGCCGAGGAGCAGTTCTTC. Protein product: CASSLGPSGGAEEQFF. The full variable domain, rest sourced from reference TRBV5-1 and TRBJ2-1, is KAGVTQTPRYLIKTRGQQVTLSCSPISGHRSVSWYQQTPGQGLQFLFEYFSETQRNKGNFPGRFSGRQFSNSRSEMNVSTLELGDSALYLCASSLGPSGGAEEQFFGPGTRLTVL.

This clone ranks as medium-sized. The chain couples TRBV7-3 to TRBJ1-5; 9 positions match TRBD1. Trimming took 6 bases from V and 0 from J; bases not matched to a gene: 3. The CDR3 has 15 amino acids. Germline values: CDR1 SGHTA, CDR2 FQGTGA. The CDR3 bases are TGTGCCAGCAGGACAGGGGGTTATAGCAATCAGCCCCAGCATTTT. This translates into CASRTGGYSNQPQHF.

V gene TRBV19 combines with J gene TRBJ1-6; 7 bases match TRBD1. CDR1 and CDR2 (germline): LNHDA, SQIVND (reference sequence). Trimming removed 4 bases from V and 8 bases from J; junction bases left unmatched: 11. The CDR3 contains 16 residues. The CDR3 region is CASSRTSRDRHSPLHF. For the CDR3, the DNA is TGTGCCAGTAGTAGAACCTCTCGGGACAGACATTCACCCCTCCACTTT. Full variable domain (remainder filled in from reference TRBV19 and TRBJ1-6): DGGITQSPKYLFRKEGQNVTLSCEQNLNHDAMYWYRQDPGQGLRLIYYSQIVNDFQKGDIAEGYSVSREKKESFPLTVTSAQKNPTAFYLCASSRTSRDRHSPLHFGNGTRLTVT.

The rearrangement uses TRBV6-1 and TRBJ2-1; TRBD2 aligns across 10 bases. The CDR3 contains 15 residues. Germline V gene lookup returns CDR1 MNHNS and CDR2 SASEGT. V shed 3 bases and J 4 bases; nucleotides not matched to a gene: 3. The CDR3 bases are TGTGCCAGCAGTGAGCTGGGACTAGCGTACAATGAGCAGTTCTTC. Residues: CASSELGLAYNEQFF.

The chain couples TRBV6-5 to TRBJ1-1; 8 positions match TRBD1. Germline trimming cut 6 bases from V and 3 bases from J; bases unmatched to any gene: 6. This CDR3 region has 14 residues. Germline CDR1 reads MNHEY; CDR2 reads SVGAGI. The CDR3 loop reads CASRNRGGDTEAFF. Written as DNA, the CDR3 is TGTGCCAGCAGGAACAGGGGGGGGGACACTGAAGCTTTCTTT.

V is TRBV6-5 and J is TRBJ2-7; the match to TRBD1 covers 8 bases. CDR3 size: 13 residues. Trimming cost V 2 bases and J 7 bases; bases outside gene matches: 4. The germline V gene has CDR1 MNHEY and CDR2 SVGAGI. DNA for the CDR3: TGTGCCAGCAGTTACCAGGGGGCTGGTGAGCAGTACTTC. This translates into CASSYQGAGEQYF.

The V and J genes are TRBV5-1 and TRBJ1-2; 10 bases agree with TRBD1. Trimming cost V 4 bases and J 3 bases; bases outside gene matches: 3. CDR3 length: 14 amino acids. Germline CDR1 is SGHRS and CDR2 is YFSETQ. DNA for the CDR3: TGCGCCAGCAGCCTGGACAGGGGGGACTATGGCTACACCTTC. As protein: CASSLDRGDYGYTF.

V is TRBV28 and J is TRBJ1-5, with a weak D call TRBD1 (6 bases). Germline values: CDR1 MDHEN, CDR2 SYDVKM. CDR3 length equals 15 residues. Trimming pared 7 bases from V and 3 bases from J, leaving 16 bases between. CDR3 protein: CASTLQGLLNQPQHF. The CDR3 nucleotides are TGTGCCAGCACCCTCCAGGGGCTTCTCAATCAGCCCCAGCATTTT.

This clone turned up a few times. The CDR3 DNA reads as TGCGCCAGCAGTGAATCGGCAGGGGCTGGATATGGCTACACCTTC. Translating gives CASSESAGAGYGYTF. V gene TRBV10-2 combines with J gene TRBJ1-2, with TRBD1 as a possible D gene (6 bases). Deletions cut 3 bases from V and 5 bases from J, with 16 bases between. Germline V gives CDR1 WSHSY, CDR2 SAAADI. There are 15 residues in the CDR3.

This chain connects TRBV18 to TRBJ2-1; TRBD1 matches 11 bases. J was trimmed by 6 bases and V by 3 bases; bases with no gene match: 4. The CDR3 runs 15 residues. The germline gives CDR1 KGHSH, CDR2 LQKENI. The CDR3 DNA is TGTGCCAGCTCACCCCGGGACAGGGGGAGCAATGAGCAGTTCTTC. Amino acids: CASSPRDRGSNEQFF.

The rearrangement joins TRBV9 to TRBJ1-1; 7 positions agree with TRBD1. V trimming: 1 base; J trimming: 1 base; junction bases outside the gene matches: 1. CDR1 is SGDLS, CDR2 YYNGEE, per germline. The CDR3 length is 14 residues. In DNA, the CDR3 is TGTGCCAGCAGCGTAAACAGGGGGAACACTGAAGCTTTCTTT. Amino acid sequence: CASSVNRGNTEAFF. The variable domain in full, with the rest retrieved from reference TRBV9 and TRBJ1-1, is DSGVTQTPKHLITATGQRVTLRCSPRSGDLSVYWYQQSLDQGLQFLIQYYNGEERAKGNILERFSAQQFPDLHSELNLSSLELGDSALYFCASSVNRGNTEAFFGQGTRLTVV.

This chain connects TRBV4-1 to TRBJ1-4, with TRBD1 as a possible D gene (6 bases). Germline CDR1 is MGHRA and CDR2 is YSYEKL. This CDR3 has 17 residues. Trimming removed 2 bases at V and 3 bases at J, with 16 bases between. CDR3: CASSQSIPTGANEKLFF. As DNA, the CDR3 is TGCGCCAGCAGCCAATCTATTCCGACAGGAGCTAATGAAAAACTGTTTTTT.

DNA of the CDR3: TGTGCCAGCTCACCACGGGGACAGGGGGATCTTAATGAAAAACTGTTTTTT. This encodes CASSPRGQGDLNEKLFF. The gene calls are TRBV18 and TRBJ1-4, with 11 bases lining up with TRBD1. The germline CDR1 and CDR2 sequences are KGHSH and LQKENI. This CDR3 has 17 residues. The junction had 5 bases not matched to a gene; V was cut back by 1 base and J by 4 bases.

As concerns this clone: This CDR3 is also generated by other DNA sequences in the sample. The J gene is TRBJ2-6, the V gene TRBV5-1; 9 bases line up with TRBD1. Losses at the gene ends were 0 bases for V and 3 bases for J; bases not matched to a gene: 19. This CDR3 is built from 22 residues. Germline V lookup: CDR1 SGHRS, CDR2 YFSETQ. CDR3 DNA sequence: TGCGCCAGCAGCTTGGGGCGGCGGGGCGTGAGACAGGGGGTTGTTGGGGCCAACGTCCTGACTTTC. Its translation is CASSLGRRGVRQGVVGANVLTF.

CDR3 DNA: TGCGCCAGCAGCTTGGAGGGGGACCCGAAGGCCGGGGAGCTGTTTTTT. Its translation is CASSLEGDPKAGELFF. The chain links TRBV5-1 to TRBJ2-2; TRBD1 is a possible D gene (6 bases). The V gene lost 0 bases and the J gene lost 6 bases, with 15 bases spanning the gap. The CDR3 consists of 16 residues. CDR1 SGHRS and CDR2 YFSETQ come from the germline V gene.

The chain joins TRBV7-2 to TRBJ1-5, with 7 nucleotides matching TRBD1. The CDR3 extends over 14 amino acids. CDR1 is SGHTA and CDR2 is FQGNSA in the germline V gene. The J segment lost 5 bases and the V segment lost 3 bases, leaving 4 bases of the junction unmatched. CDR3 DNA sequence: TGTGCCAGCAGCTTTAGTCAGGGGGATCAGCCCCAGCATTTT. It specifies CASSFSQGDQPQHF. Supplemented by reference TRBV7-2 and TRBJ1-5, the full variable domain reads GAGVSQSPSNKVTEKGKDVELRCDPISGHTALYWYRQSLGQGLEFLIYFQGNSAPDKSGLPSDRFSAERTGGSVSTLTIQRTQQEDSAVYLCASSFSQGDQPQHFGDGTRLSIL.

This clone occurred a few times. The V call is TRBV4-3, the J call TRBJ2-7; 7 bases line up with TRBD2. Unmatched junction bases numbered 10, after V lost 1 base and J lost 7 bases. CDR1 and CDR2 from the germline V gene are LGHNA and YSLEER. The CDR3 spans 15 residues. CDR3 region: CASSQVGGALREQYF. For the CDR3, the DNA is TGCGCCAGCAGCCAAGTGGGAGGGGCTCTGAGGGAGCAGTACTTC.

This chain joins TRBV6-5 and TRBJ2-7; 7 bases map to TRBD2. Germline V gene lookup returns CDR1 MNHEY and CDR2 SVGAGI. The CDR3 sequence is 16 residues long. With 0 bases clipped from V and 0 bases from J, the junction kept 5 bases outside the gene matches. The CDR3: CASSYSRSGDSYEQYF. Here the CDR3 DNA reads TGTGCCAGCAGTTACTCGCGAAGCGGGGACTCCTACGAGCAGTACTTC.

The chain recombines TRBV27 with TRBJ2-1; 10 nucleotides match TRBD1. Germline V gene sequence: CDR1 MNHEY, CDR2 SMNVEV (reference sequence). This CDR3 comprises 17 residues. With V trimmed by 6 bases and J by 8 bases, 16 bases remained unmatched. The CDR3 DNA reads as TGTGCCAGCAGGACCGGGACAGGGGATGTTTTCGCTTATGAGCAGTTCTTC. Residues: CASRTGTGDVFAYEQFF.